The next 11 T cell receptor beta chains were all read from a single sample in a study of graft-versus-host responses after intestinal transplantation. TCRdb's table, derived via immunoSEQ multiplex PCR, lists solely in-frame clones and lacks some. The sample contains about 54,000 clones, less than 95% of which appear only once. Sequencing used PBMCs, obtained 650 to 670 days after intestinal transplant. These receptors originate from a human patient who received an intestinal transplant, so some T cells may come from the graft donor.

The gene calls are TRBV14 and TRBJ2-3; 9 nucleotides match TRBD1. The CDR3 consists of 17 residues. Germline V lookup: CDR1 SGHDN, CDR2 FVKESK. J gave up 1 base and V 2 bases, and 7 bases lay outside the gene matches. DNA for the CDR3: TGTGCCAGCAGCCAACCCCGGACAGGGGAGGGCACAGATACGCAGTATTTT. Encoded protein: CASSQPRTGEGTDTQYF.

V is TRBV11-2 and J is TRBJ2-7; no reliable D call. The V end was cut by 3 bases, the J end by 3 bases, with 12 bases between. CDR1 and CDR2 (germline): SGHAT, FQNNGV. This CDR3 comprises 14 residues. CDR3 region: CASSLTFSNYEQYF. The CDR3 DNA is TGTGCCAGCAGCTTGACCTTTTCCAACTACGAGCAGTACTTC. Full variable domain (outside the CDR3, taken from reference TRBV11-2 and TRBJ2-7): EAGVAQSPRYKIIEKRQSVAFWCNPISGHATLYWYQQILGQGPKLLIQFQNNGVVDDSQLPKDRFSAERLKGVDSTLKIQPAKLEDSAVYLCASSLTFSNYEQYFGPGTRLTVT.

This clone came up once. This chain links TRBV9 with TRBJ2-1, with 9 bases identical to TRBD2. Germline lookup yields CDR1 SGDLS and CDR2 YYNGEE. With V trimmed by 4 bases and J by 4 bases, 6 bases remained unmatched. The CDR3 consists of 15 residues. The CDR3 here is CASSLTLAGYNEQFF. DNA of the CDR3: TGTGCCAGCAGCCTTACTCTAGCGGGGTACAATGAGCAGTTCTTC.

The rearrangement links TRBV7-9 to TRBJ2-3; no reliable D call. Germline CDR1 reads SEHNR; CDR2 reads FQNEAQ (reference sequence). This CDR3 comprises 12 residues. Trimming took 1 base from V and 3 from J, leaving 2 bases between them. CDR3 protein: CASSLGTDTQYF. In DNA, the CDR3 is TGTGCCAGCAGCTTAGGTACAGATACGCAGTATTTT.

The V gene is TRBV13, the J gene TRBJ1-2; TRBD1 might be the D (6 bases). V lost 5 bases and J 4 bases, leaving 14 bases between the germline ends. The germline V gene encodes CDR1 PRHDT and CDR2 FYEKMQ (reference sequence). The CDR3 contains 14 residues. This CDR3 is CASSQVTGIYGYTF. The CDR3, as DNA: TGTGCCAGCAGCCAGGTTACAGGGATCTATGGCTACACCTTC.

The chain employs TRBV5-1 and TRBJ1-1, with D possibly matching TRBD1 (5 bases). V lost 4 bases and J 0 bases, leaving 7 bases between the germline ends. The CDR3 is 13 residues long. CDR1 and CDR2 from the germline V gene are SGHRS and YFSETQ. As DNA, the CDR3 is TGCGCCAGCAGCATCAGGGTGAACACTGAAGCTTTCTTT. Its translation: CASSIRVNTEAFF. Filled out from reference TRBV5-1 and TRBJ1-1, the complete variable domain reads KAGVTQTPRYLIKTRGQQVTLSCSPISGHRSVSWYQQTPGQGLQFLFEYFSETQRNKGNFPGRFSGRQFSNSRSEMNVSTLELGDSALYLCASSIRVNTEAFFGQGTRLTVV.

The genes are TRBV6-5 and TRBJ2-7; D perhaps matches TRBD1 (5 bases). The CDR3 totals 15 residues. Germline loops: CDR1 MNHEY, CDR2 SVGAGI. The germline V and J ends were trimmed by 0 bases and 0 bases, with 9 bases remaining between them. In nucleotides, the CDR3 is TGTGCCAGCAGTTACTCGGGCGACAGCTCCTACGAGCAGTACTTC. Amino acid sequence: CASSYSGDSSYEQYF.

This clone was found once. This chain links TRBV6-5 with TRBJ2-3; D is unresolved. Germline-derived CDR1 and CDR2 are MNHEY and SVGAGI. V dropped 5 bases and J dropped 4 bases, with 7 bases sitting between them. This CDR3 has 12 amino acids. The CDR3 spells CASSTISDTQYF. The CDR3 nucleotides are TGTGCCAGCAGTACTATATCAGATACGCAGTATTTT.

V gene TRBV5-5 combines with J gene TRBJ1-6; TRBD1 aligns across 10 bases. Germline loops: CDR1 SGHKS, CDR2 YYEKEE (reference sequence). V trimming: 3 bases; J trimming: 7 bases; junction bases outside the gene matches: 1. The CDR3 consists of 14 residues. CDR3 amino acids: CASSSGQGNSPLHF. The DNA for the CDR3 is TGTGCCAGCAGCTCGGGACAGGGGAATTCACCCCTCCACTTT.

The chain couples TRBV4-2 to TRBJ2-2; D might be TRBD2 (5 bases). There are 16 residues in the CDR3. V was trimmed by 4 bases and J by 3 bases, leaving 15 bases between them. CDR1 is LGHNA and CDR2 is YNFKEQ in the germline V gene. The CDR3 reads CASSPTTRLDTGELFF. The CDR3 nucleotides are TGTGCCAGCAGCCCGACTACACGGCTCGACACCGGGGAGCTGTTTTTT.

The CDR3: CASSVEEYNEQFF. CDR3 nucleotide sequence: TGTGCCAGCAGCGTAGAAGAGTACAATGAGCAGTTCTTC. The rearrangement links TRBV9 to TRBJ2-1; no clear D gene. Trimming stripped 0 bases from V and 4 bases from J, with 5 bases between. The CDR3 totals 13 residues. Germline V gene sequence: CDR1 SGDLS, CDR2 YYNGEE.